This T cell receptor beta chain is drawn from a study of T cells in Graves' hyperthyroidism and ophthalmopathy. The overall study: The authors collected peripheral blood at initial diagnosis, before any treatment. Study findings and constraints: Progression to ophthalmopathy was predicted a median of roughly 6.6 months early.

Trimming stripped 5 bases from V and 7 bases from J, with 15 bases between. CDR1 and CDR2 from the germline V gene are SGHTA and FQGTGA. This CDR3 region has 13 residues. Using RNA transcripts as the source, TCR beta CDR3 regions were amplified. First-round RT-PCR of the TCR CDR3 relied on the HTBI primer set. TCRdb re-derived calls from the multiplex PCR reads in MiXCR, one entry per CDR3 protein. Of 300,000 to 400,000 distinct CDR3 sequences listed, roughly 18% are singletons. This clonotype occurred many times. Its target is not known. Exclusion criteria comprised uncontrolled infection, other autoimmune disease, pregnancy or lactation.

This clonotype was sampled from a woman aged 45-60 years with Graves' hyperthyroidism. The chain recombines TRBV7-3 with TRBJ2-7; D might be TRBD2 (6 bases). What was sequenced was blood. CDR3 sequence: CASSVGSREEQYF. CDR3 nucleotides: TGTGCCAGCAGCGTCGGGTCCCGGGAGGAGCAGTACTTC.